What follows is one TCR beta chain and its context. The antigen is unknown. Method: immunoSEQ multiplex PCR; TCRdb's copy keeps in-frame clones and lacks some. The sample includes 90,000 to 95,000 clones, roughly 95% of them seen just once. This sample is part of a study of siplizumab effects on memory and regulatory T cells. Study results and limitations: Naive T cell populations appeared to exhibit greater diversity than memory cells and appeared to be major alloresponse contributors. Among alloreactive clones, only a minor fraction mapped to unstimulated subsets. Sequences that were alloreactive and traceable to unstimulated CD4+ memory cells were significantly reduced by siplizumab.

The germline V gene has CDR1 SNHLY and CDR2 FYNNEI. V was clipped by 5 bases and J by 0 bases, with 14 bases between them. The CDR3 consists of 16 residues. This chain uses TRBV2 with TRBJ1-5; D might be TRBD1 (5 bases). The clonotype was recovered from a human donor in good health. Sample: naive CD4+ T cells sorted from blood. In nucleotides, the CDR3 is TGTGCCAGCAGTCCCAGCAGGGCAACTAGCAATCAGCCCCAGCATTTT. Translation gives CASSPSRATSNQPQHF.